The next 8 T cell receptor beta chains were all read from a single sample in a study of cytomegalovirus exposure and HLA in healthy donors. Primers: 60 Vbeta forward and 13 Jbeta reverse. Here immunoSEQ multiplex PCR was the method, and the copy in TCRdb shows in-frame clones only, minus some. The sample lists about 140,000 clones; about three quarters were seen once. What was sequenced was PBMCs. Receptor source: a woman aged 25 to 45 in good health and CMV-seronegative.

CDR3 region: CASSYQRGGGASQETQYF. The DNA for the CDR3 is TGTGCCAGCAGTTACCAAAGGGGCGGGGGGGCCTCCCAAGAGACCCAGTACTTC. This sequence joins TRBV27 and TRBJ2-5, with 9 bases identical to TRBD2. V shed 4 bases, J shed 1 base, and the junction held 13 bases outside the gene matches. Germline values: CDR1 MNHEY, CDR2 SMNVEV (reference sequence). This CDR3 contains 18 residues.

This chain uses TRBV6-5 with TRBJ2-3; 8 bases agree with TRBD2. Germline V gives CDR1 MNHEY, CDR2 SVGAGI. CDR3 length: 14 amino acids. After removal of 6 bases from V and 1 base from J, the junction contained 3 bases not matched to a gene. The CDR3 sequence: CASRRGGGTDTQYF. The CDR3 nucleotides read TGTGCCAGCAGACGGGGGGGTGGCACAGATACGCAGTATTTT.

V usage is TRBV11-2 and J usage is TRBJ1-2; the D gene is possibly TRBD1 (5 bases). Trimming took off 8 bases at V and 8 bases at J, with 15 bases between the two ends. The CDR3 length is 12 residues. Per germline, CDR1 SGHAT and CDR2 FQNNGV. The CDR3 nucleotides read TGTGCCAGCGGAGTAACAGGTTCGGGCTACACCTTC. Residues: CASGVTGSGYTF.

In the case of this clone: Other DNA sequences in this sample translate to the same CDR3. The V and J genes are TRBV9 and TRBJ1-4, with TRBD1 identical over 7 bases. The CDR3 has 15 residues. Germline assignment: CDR1 SGDLS and CDR2 YYNGEE. The junction had 10 bases not matched to a gene; V was cut back by 4 bases and J by 7 bases. CDR3 residues: CASSTTQGGGEKLFF. For the CDR3, the DNA is TGTGCCAGCAGCACTACGCAGGGGGGAGGTGAAAAACTGTTTTTT.

The chain couples TRBV5-1 to TRBJ2-4, with TRBD2 identical over 10 bases. This CDR3 contains 14 residues. Germline CDR1 SGHRS, CDR2 YFSETQ. Trimming took 3 bases from V and 15 from J; bases not matched to a gene: 12. The CDR3 nucleotides are TGCGCCAGCAGCTACGGGACTAGCGTTACGCCTATGTACTTC. Translated: CASSYGTSVTPMYF. The variable domain in full, completed from reference TRBV5-1 and TRBJ2-4, reads KAGVTQTPRYLIKTRGQQVTLSCSPISGHRSVSWYQQTPGQGLQFLFEYFSETQRNKGNFPGRFSGRQFSNSRSEMNVSTLELGDSALYLCASSYGTSVTPMYFGAGTRLSVL.

This sequence joins TRBV5-1 and TRBJ2-7; 12 positions agree with TRBD1. The J segment lost 3 bases and the V segment lost 3 bases, leaving 4 bases of the junction unmatched. The CDR3 contains 15 residues. The germline V gene has CDR1 SGHRS and CDR2 YFSETQ. The CDR3 loop reads CASSSGTGGVYEQYF. In DNA form, the CDR3 reads TGCGCCAGCAGCTCGGGGACAGGGGGCGTCTACGAGCAGTACTTC.

V is TRBV29-1 and J is TRBJ2-3; 7 bases line up with TRBD2. V gave up 4 bases and J gave up 0 bases; unmatched junction bases: 16. Germline CDR1 reads SQVTM; CDR2 reads ANQGSEA. There are 18 residues in the CDR3. The CDR3 region is CSVALGGVSSTSTDTQYF. The CDR3 DNA reads as TGCAGCGTTGCGTTGGGAGGGGTTTCCTCTACTAGCACAGATACGCAGTATTTT.

This rearrangement joins TRBV18 to TRBJ2-7; D perhaps matches TRBD2 (6 bases). The CDR3 has 14 residues. The germline CDR1 and CDR2 sequences are KGHSH and LQKENI. Trimming pared 3 bases from V and 4 bases from J, leaving 13 bases between. The CDR3 coding sequence is TGTGCCAGCTCACCCGGGGGTGGGGGTTACGAGCAGTACGTC. Amino acid sequence: CASSPGGGGYEQYV.